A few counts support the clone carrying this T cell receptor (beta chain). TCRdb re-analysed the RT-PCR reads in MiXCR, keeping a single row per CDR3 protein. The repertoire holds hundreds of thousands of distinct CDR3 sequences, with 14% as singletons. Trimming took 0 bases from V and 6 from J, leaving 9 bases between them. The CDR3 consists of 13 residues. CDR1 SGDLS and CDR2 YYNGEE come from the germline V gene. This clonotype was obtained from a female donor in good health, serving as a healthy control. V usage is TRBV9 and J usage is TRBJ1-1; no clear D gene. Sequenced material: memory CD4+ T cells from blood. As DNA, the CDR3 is TGTGCCAGCAGCGTAGTAACAGCTGCTGAAGCTTTCTTT. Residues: CASSVVTAAEAFF.